The 27 T cell receptor beta chains below were found in one sample sequenced in a study of high-grade serous ovarian cancer treatment subgroups. Tumor samples were taken before definitive surgery or chemotherapy. Sequencing was performed with immunoSEQ multiplex PCR; in TCRdb, only in-frame clones are kept and a portion is missing. This sample has 2,500 to 3,500 clones; roughly 87% occur once, and the top ten carry approximately 8.6%. The sample comprised tumor tissue. These receptors were obtained from a human donor with high-grade serous ovarian cancer.

The chain combines TRBV18 with TRBJ2-7; D is unclear. Per germline, CDR1 KGHSH and CDR2 LQKENI. This CDR3 is 15 amino acids long. Between the trimmed V and J ends, which lost 3 bases and 0 bases, there was a span of 12 bases. In nucleotides, the CDR3 is TGTGCCAGCTCACCCTGGACGGTGAACTCCTACGAGCAGTACTTC. Translation: CASSPWTVNSYEQYF.

This CDR3 reads CASSAGTNYQPQHF. CDR3 bases: TGTGCCAGCTCAGCCGGGACAAACTATCAGCCCCAGCATTTT. V and J are TRBV18 and TRBJ1-5; D is possibly TRBD1 (6 bases). Trimming cost V 5 bases and J 5 bases, with 13 bases left between them. Germline assignment: CDR1 KGHSH and CDR2 LQKENI. The CDR3 consists of 14 residues.

This clone appeared a single time. The rearrangement joins TRBV29-1 to TRBJ2-3; D is perhaps TRBD1 (6 bases). This CDR3 has 14 amino acids. Trimming cost V 6 bases and J 0 bases, with 13 bases left between them. Germline lookup yields CDR1 SQVTM and CDR2 ANQGSEA. The CDR3 DNA follows: TGCAGCGTAATCGTGACAGGAAGCACAGATACGCAGTATTTT. Translated, it gives CSVIVTGSTDTQYF.

Only one count was recorded for this clone. CDR3 protein: CASSLDWTAYEQYF. The CDR3, as DNA: TGTGCCAGCAGCTTAGATTGGACAGCCTACGAGCAGTACTTC. The rearrangement uses TRBV11-2 and TRBJ2-5; D might be TRBD1 (6 bases). The J call may be faulty, since TRBJ2-7 better matches the DNA end. The CDR3 runs to 14 residues. The germline gives CDR1 SGHAT, CDR2 FQNNGV.

There are a few counts of this clone. The J gene is TRBJ2-5, the V gene TRBV2; D remains ambiguous. The CDR3 is 14 residues long. Germline-derived CDR1 and CDR2 are SNHLY and FYNNEI. V dropped 3 bases and J dropped 2 bases, with 10 bases sitting between them. DNA for the CDR3: TGTGCCAGCAGTGATCGGGTCGGTCAAGAGACCCAGTACTTC. This codes for CASSDRVGQETQYF.

This clone was detected once. J is TRBJ2-7 and V is TRBV6-1; TRBD2 matches 12 bases. Germline loops: CDR1 MNHNS, CDR2 SASEGT. The CDR3 has 16 residues. V lost 0 bases and J lost 4; bases outside the gene matches: 4. Here the CDR3 reads CASSEALGLAGYEQYF. CDR3 DNA sequence: TGTGCCAGCAGTGAAGCACTAGGACTAGCGGGGTACGAGCAGTACTTC.

V usage is TRBV6-5 and J usage is TRBJ2-3; 11 bases line up with TRBD1. Germline lookup yields CDR1 MNHEY and CDR2 SVGAGI. The CDR3 is made up of 15 amino acids. V trimming: 2 bases; J trimming: 3 bases; junction bases outside the gene matches: 1. The CDR3 bases are TGTGCCAGCAGTTACGGGACAGGGGGGACAGATACGCAGTATTTT. Translating it yields CASSYGTGGTDTQYF.

Only one count was recorded for this clone. The chain links TRBV9 to TRBJ2-1; the D call may be TRBD1 or TRBD2 (6 bases each). The CDR3 has 18 amino acids. The V and J ends lost 0 bases and 1 base respectively, with 17 bases between them. Germline V gives CDR1 SGDLS, CDR2 YYNGEE. CDR3 sequence reads: CASSVVPRGGGSYNEQFF. CDR3 DNA sequence: TGTGCCAGCAGCGTAGTTCCGAGAGGGGGAGGATCCTACAATGAGCAGTTCTTC.

The genes are TRBV7-2 and TRBJ2-5; 8 bases line up with TRBD2. J was trimmed by 5 bases and V by 4 bases; bases with no gene match: 6. CDR1 is SGHTA, CDR2 FQGNSA, per germline. This CDR3 region has 14 residues. The CDR3 DNA reads TGTGCCAGCAGCTCCCCGGGAGGGTGGGAGACCCAGTACTTC. Translating it yields CASSSPGGWETQYF.

Concerning this clone: A junction boundary mismatches the germline segment, possibly from a read error. The CDR3 is CASSMWDRENTEAFF. DNA of the CDR3: TGTGCTAGCAGCATGTGGGACAGGGAGAATACTGAAGCTTTCTTT. The gene calls are TRBV7-7 and TRBJ1-1, with 9 nucleotides matching TRBD1. There are 15 residues in the CDR3. In germline, CDR1 is SSHAT, CDR2 FNYEAQ (reference sequence).

The rearrangement joins TRBV10-3 to TRBJ2-5; D is possibly TRBD2 (6 bases). CDR1 ENHRY and CDR2 SYGVKD come from the germline V gene. V was clipped by 0 bases and J by 2 bases, with 16 bases between them. The CDR3 length is 17 residues. The CDR3 protein is CAISESLAPTLQETQYF. As DNA, the CDR3 is TGTGCCATCAGTGAGTCGCTAGCGCCGACCCTTCAAGAGACCCAGTACTTC.

The V gene is TRBV2, the J gene TRBJ2-3; TRBD2 matches at 7 bases. Germline CDR1 and CDR2: SNHLY and FYNNEI. V lost 4 bases and J lost 5; bases outside the gene matches: 0. This CDR3 is built from 12 residues. The CDR3 reads CASSAGGDTQYF. The CDR3 DNA sequence: TGTGCCAGCAGTGCGGGGGGAGATACGCAGTATTTT.

This chain uses TRBV5-1 with TRBJ1-4; a weak D match, TRBD1 (6 bases). With 5 bases removed from V and 3 bases from J, the gap between germline ends came to 14 bases. Germline V gene lookup returns CDR1 SGHRS and CDR2 YFSETQ. The CDR3 covers 15 residues. Here the CDR3 DNA reads TGCGCCAGCAGTGAGGGGGGCGCGGCTAATGAAAAACTGTTTTTT. Its protein product is CASSEGGAANEKLFF.

Points on this clone: The same CDR3 can be traced to other DNA sequences in this sample. V usage is TRBV6-6 and J usage is TRBJ1-4; 7 positions match TRBD1. The germline CDR1 and CDR2 sequences are MNHNY and SVGAGI (reference sequence). The length of the CDR3 is 15 residues. The V segment lost 0 bases and the J segment 4 bases; nucleotides outside the gene matches: 2. The CDR3 DNA is TGTGCCAGCAGTTACTCGGGACAGATTAATGAAAAACTGTTTTTT. Protein product: CASSYSGQINEKLFF.

V gene TRBV10-3 combines with J gene TRBJ2-5; D assignment may be TRBD1 or TRBD2 (5 bases each). V lost 3 bases to trimming and J lost 4 bases, with 18 bases between them. CDR3 length equals 16 residues. Germline-derived CDR1 and CDR2 are ENHRY and SYGVKD. DNA for the CDR3: TGTGCCATCAGTGATCCCCTGAGGGGTCGGGGAGAGACCCAGTACTTC. It translates to CAISDPLRGRGETQYF.

This rearrangement joins TRBV6-6 to TRBJ1-1; tentative D call: TRBD1 (6 bases). The CDR3 length is 15 residues. In germline, CDR1 is MNHNY, CDR2 SVGAGI (reference sequence). V was clipped by 2 bases and J by 0 bases, with 10 bases between them. This chain's CDR3 is CASSYRTVMNTEAFF. CDR3 sequence (DNA): TGTGCCAGCAGTTACAGGACAGTCATGAACACTGAAGCTTTCTTT.

J is TRBJ2-6 and V is TRBV5-4; D is undetermined. V dropped 5 bases and J dropped 0 bases, with 12 bases sitting between them. Germline lookup yields CDR1 SGHNT and CDR2 YYREEE (reference sequence). This CDR3 contains 16 residues. This chain's CDR3 is CASSLQKISGANVLTF. In DNA, the CDR3 is TGTGCCAGCAGTCTCCAAAAAATCTCTGGGGCCAACGTCCTGACTTTC.

This clone has more than one count but fewer than ten. The chain links TRBV2 to TRBJ1-2; 9 bases agree with TRBD1. Germline CDR1 SNHLY, CDR2 FYNNEI. The CDR3 covers 13 residues. Trimming cost V 8 bases and J 2 bases; bases outside gene matches: 3. The DNA of the CDR3 is TGTGCCAGCCGACAGGGGGAGAACTATGGCTACACCTTC. Its protein is CASRQGENYGYTF. Filled out from reference TRBV2 and TRBJ1-2, the complete variable domain reads EPEVTQTPSHQVTQMGQEVILRCVPISNHLYFYWYRQILGQKVEFLVSFYNNEISEKSEIFDDQFSVERPDGSNFTLKIRSTKLEDSAMYFCASRQGENYGYTFGSGTRLTVV.

This clone was seen just once. One junction end does not reproduce the germline sequence, and a read error may be involved. This chain links TRBV6-5 with TRBJ2-3; D is possibly TRBD1 (6 bases). CDR3 length: 13 residues. CDR1 is MNHEY, CDR2 SVGAGI, per germline. Written as DNA, the CDR3 is TGTGCCAGCAGTGACTCCCTAGGGGGTACGCAGTATTTT. It codes for CASSDSLGGTQYF.

The chain has TRBV9 and TRBJ2-3, with 7 bases lining up with TRBD2. The CDR3 runs 15 residues. Germline V gene sequence: CDR1 SGDLS, CDR2 YYNGEE. With 4 bases clipped from V and 1 base from J, the junction kept 6 bases outside the gene matches. The CDR3 here is CASSQREGGTDTQYF. In nucleotides, the CDR3 is TGTGCCAGCAGCCAGCGGGAAGGGGGCACAGATACGCAGTATTTT.

The CDR3 region has the DNA TGTGCCAGCAGCTGGACAGGGTATGACTATGGCTACACCTTC. This gives the protein CASSWTGYDYGYTF. The J gene is TRBJ1-2, the V gene TRBV5-6, with TRBD1 matching 8 bases. The trim removed 3 bases at V and 3 bases at J, leaving 4 bases unmatched. The V gene's germline CDR1 is SGHDT and CDR2 YYEEEE. CDR3 size: 14 residues.

The CDR3 loop is CASSPYDRGGYTF. The DNA of the CDR3 is TGTGCCAGCAGCCCCTATGACAGGGGAGGCTACACCTTC. V gene TRBV11-2 combines with J gene TRBJ1-2; TRBD1 matches at 8 bases. Germline assignment: CDR1 SGHAT and CDR2 FQNNGV. Germline trimming cut 5 bases from V and 8 bases from J; bases unmatched to any gene: 7. This CDR3 is 13 amino acids long.

The rearrangement joins TRBV9 to TRBJ1-1; D gene uncertain. V was clipped by 1 base and J by 2 bases, with 9 bases between them. The CDR3 is 14 residues long. Germline V gene lookup returns CDR1 SGDLS and CDR2 YYNGEE. CDR3 nucleotide sequence: TGTGCCAGCAGCGTACGGCACACCAACACTGAAGCTTTCTTT. It yields the protein CASSVRHTNTEAFF.

The chain is built from TRBV5-1 and TRBJ2-5; the D gene is possibly TRBD1 (6 bases). V gave up 0 bases and J gave up 4 bases, with 13 bases separating them. Germline CDR1 is SGHRS and CDR2 is YFSETQ. The CDR3 contains 15 residues. In DNA, the CDR3 is TGCGCCAGCAGCTTGGACGGGACACACTTAGAGACCCAGTACTTC. The encoded protein is CASSLDGTHLETQYF. The full variable domain, with the rest looked up from reference TRBV5-1 and TRBJ2-5, is KAGVTQTPRYLIKTRGQQVTLSCSPISGHRSVSWYQQTPGQGLQFLFEYFSETQRNKGNFPGRFSGRQFSNSRSEMNVSTLELGDSALYLCASSLDGTHLETQYFGPGTRLLVL.

The chain combines TRBV30 with TRBJ1-1; no definite D call. Germline V gene sequence: CDR1 GTSNPN, CDR2 SVGIG (reference sequence). This CDR3 is 14 amino acids long. V was cut by 3 bases and J by 0 bases, with 11 bases left in between. This CDR3 reads CAWRAARLNTEAFF. CDR3 in DNA: TGTGCCTGGAGGGCTGCGAGGCTGAACACTGAAGCTTTCTTT.

The chain combines TRBV28 with TRBJ2-1; 8 bases align to TRBD2. The germline V gene encodes CDR1 MDHEN and CDR2 SYDVKM. Germline trimming cut 7 bases from V and 4 bases from J; bases unmatched to any gene: 12. The CDR3 covers 16 residues. The chain's CDR3 is CASTSLTGTSYNEQFF. The CDR3 region has the DNA TGTGCCAGCACTTCCCTGACCGGGACTAGTTACAATGAGCAGTTCTTC.

The V call is TRBV9, the J call TRBJ2-1, with 11 bases identical to TRBD2. This CDR3 has 14 amino acids. Germline V gene data show CDR1 as SGDLS and CDR2 as YYNGEE. The V segment lost 4 bases and the J segment 5 bases; nucleotides outside the gene matches: 2. CDR3 coding DNA: TGTGCCAGCAGCTCGGGACTAGCGGACAATGAGCAGTTCTTC. This gives the protein CASSSGLADNEQFF.